The entry below describes one T cell receptor (beta chain). The data belong to a study of OX40 agonist ivuxolimab in advanced cancers. On the study more broadly: A history of anti-PD-1, anti-PD-L1 or anti-CTLA-4 therapy was acceptable, and roughly 40% had some.

TCRdb's copy holds only in-frame clones and misses some; the assay was immunoSEQ multiplex PCR. This repertoire shows 28,000 or so clones, approximately 80% found once; its top ten account for 11%. The V gene's germline CDR1 is SGHNT and CDR2 YYREEE (reference sequence). Trimming left V 4 bases short and J 9 bases short, with 13 bases between. This CDR3 is built from 12 residues. The chain has TRBV5-4 and TRBJ1-2; TRBD1 might be the D (5 bases). The clonotype comes from an adult with an advanced solid tumor such as melanoma, head and neck, liver or kidney cancer. Sequencing was performed on CD4+ or CD8+ T cells sorted from blood, taken in a trial of the OX40 agonist ivuxolimab. The CDR3 sequence: CASSPGDGRYTF. The DNA of the CDR3 is TGTGCCAGCAGCCCGGGGGACGGCCGCTACACCTTC.